The rows below give T cell receptor beta chains drawn from one sample of a study of vaccination effects on CD4 cells after COVID-19. No antigen has been identified for these receptors. The table came from immunoSEQ multiplex PCR; TCRdb's copy has only in-frame clones and leaves some out. The sample has 30,000 to 40,000 clones, under 75% seen once. The specimen comprised CD4+ T cells from PBMCs cultured with SARS-CoV-2 spike peptides, sampled before COVID-19 vaccination. These receptors were taken from a human donor who received a COVID-19 vaccine. Each CDR3 is given with its conserved first and last residue. D genes are given only for firm matches. Only some rows state a clone size, as once, few, many or a class for expanded clones.

clone_size	v_call	j_call	d_call	cdr3_nt	cdr3_aa
NA	TRBV11-2	TRBJ2-3	NA	TGTGCCAGCAGCCGACCTAGAGGTACGCAGTATTTT	CASSRPRGTQYF
NA	TRBV20-1	TRBJ2-1	NA	TGCAGTGCTAGTGACGGACCGTGGGGGTTCTTC	CSASDGPWGFF
NA	TRBV27	TRBJ2-7	NA	TGTGCCAGCAGTTTTCGGGGGCTTTACGAGCAGTACTTC	CASSFRGLYEQYF
NA	TRBV29-1	TRBJ2-7	NA	TGCAGACGAGCAGCGTTGACGGCTTGTGGGCTAGCGTCCTACGAGCAGTACTTC	CRRAALTACGLASYEQYF
NA	TRBV19	TRBJ2-1	TRBD2	TGTGCCAGTGGTGAGCGGGGGGAGCAGTTCTTC	CASGERGEQFF
NA	TRBV28	TRBJ1-1	NA	TGTGCCAGCAGTGGGGGGGGCACTGAAGCTTTCTTT	CASSGGGTEAFF
NA	TRBV4-2	TRBJ2-2	NA	TGTGCCAGCAGCGGGAGGGGGCTGGCGAACACCGGGGAGCTGTTTTTT	CASSGRGLANTGELFF
NA	TRBV5-1	TRBJ1-2	TRBD1	TGCGCCAGCAGCTCGACAGGGTTACGTGGCTACACCTTC	CASSSTGLRGYTF
NA	TRBV19	TRBJ1-2	NA	TGTGCCAGTAGTATTGTGAAGGGAGGTAACTATGGCTACACCTTC	CASSIVKGGNYGYTF
NA	TRBV2	TRBJ1-1	NA	TGTGCCAGCAGAAAGGCCGGGCGCATGAACACTGAAGCTTTCTTT	CASRKAGRMNTEAFF
NA	TRBV29-1	TRBJ2-1	NA	TGCAGCGTTGATCAGAATGAGCAGTTCTTC	CSVDQNEQFF
NA	TRBV18	TRBJ2-3	NA	TGTGCCAGCTCACCTTTGTCGGGAGAAACAGATACGCAGTATTTT	CASSPLSGETDTQYF
NA	TRBV5-1	TRBJ2-1	TRBD2	TGCGCCAGCAGCTTGGGAAGCGGGGGGGCCAATGAGCAGTTCTTC	CASSLGSGGANEQFF
NA	TRBV10-3	TRBJ2-7	NA	TGTGCCATCAGTGAGTCGACGGTGGCTAGCTACGAGCAGTACTTC	CAISESTVASYEQYF
NA	TRBV15	TRBJ2-7	NA	TGTGCCACCAGCAGAATGAATCCAATCAACGAGCAGTACTTC	CATSRMNPINEQYF
NA	TRBV5-6	TRBJ1-2	NA	TGTGCCAGCAGCCCCCACGCCGGCTATGGCTACACCTTC	CASSPHAGYGYTF
NA	TRBV7-3	TRBJ2-3	NA	TGTGCCAGCAGCAAGGAGGGCGGGGTTTTAAAGACGCAGTATTTT	CASSKEGGVLKTQYF
NA	TRBV7-2	TRBJ1-1	NA	TGTGCCAGCACACCACCCAACGGGGGGGGGACTGAAGCTTTCTTT	CASTPPNGGGTEAFF
few	TRBV6-5	TRBJ1-1	NA	TGTGCCAGCAGCTACCTAAAACGGAGGGGCCACACTGAAGCTTTCTTT	CASSYLKRRGHTEAFF
NA	TRBV6-2/TRBV6-3	TRBJ2-3	TRBD2	TGTGCCAGCAGTACACAGGGACTAGCGGGCCGCACAGATACGCAGTATTTT	CASSTQGLAGRTDTQYF
once	TRBV3-1/TRBV3-2	TRBJ1-1	NA	TGTGCCAGCAGCCATCGCCTTCTAACGAAGGGGACTGAAGCTTTCTTT	CASSHRLLTKGTEAFF
NA	TRBV4-1	TRBJ2-7	NA	TGCGCCAGCAGCCAAGTGGAGGGAGGACCCTACGAGCAGTACTTC	CASSQVEGGPYEQYF
NA	TRBV4-1	TRBJ2-3	NA	TGCGCCAGCAGCCTCCCTGGGGTGGGCACAGATACGCAGTATTTT	CASSLPGVGTDTQYF
NA	TRBV19	TRBJ1-6	TRBD1	TGTGCCAGTAGTCCAAGACAGGGGGATAATTCACCCCTCCACTTT	CASSPRQGDNSPLHF
few	TRBV14	TRBJ1-1	TRBD1	TGTGCCAGCAGCCCGAGACAGGGTGAAGCTTTCTTT	CASSPRQGEAFF
NA	TRBV7-2	TRBJ2-3	NA	TGTGCCAGCAGAAGGGAACTCGGGGGCGGCCTTAGCACAGATACGCAGTATTTT	CASRRELGGGLSTDTQYF
NA	TRBV28	TRBJ1-4	TRBD1	TGTGCCAGCAGAGGGACAGACGCAACTAATGAAAAACTGTTTTTT	CASRGTDATNEKLFF
NA	TRBV30	TRBJ1-1	NA	TGTGCCTGGAGTCCGCAGGGGACTCCTGCTTTCTTT	CAWSPQGTPAFF
NA	TRBV10-3	TRBJ2-3	NA	TGTGCCATCGCTCGGGAATTAACAGATACGCAGTATTTT	CAIARELTDTQYF
NA	TRBV3-1/TRBV3-2	TRBJ1-1	NA	TGTGCCAGCAGCCTGACGGAGAACACTGAAGCTTTCTTT	CASSLTENTEAFF
NA	TRBV24-1	TRBJ2-3	NA	TGTGCCACCAGTGATACGGGCAGGCCCACGCAGTATTTT	CATSDTGRPTQYF
NA	TRBV28	TRBJ2-7	NA	TGTGCCAGCCAGCGGGACAGAATCTACGAGCAGTACTTC	CASQRDRIYEQYF
few	TRBV30	TRBJ1-1	NA	TGTGCCTGGAGTGTAAAGGGTGGCACTGAAGCTTTCTTT	CAWSVKGGTEAFF
NA	TRBV28	TRBJ1-2	NA	TGTGCCAGCAGCCCCCCGTGGGAAGGGAGGGACAATGGCTACACCTTC	CASSPPWEGRDNGYTF
few	TRBV7-2	TRBJ1-5	NA	TGTGCCAGCAGCACACTTAATCAGCCCCAGCATTTT	CASSTLNQPQHF
few	TRBV30	TRBJ1-1	TRBD1	TGTGCCTGGAGTAAAGCGGACAGGCGAGACACTGAAGCTTTCTTT	CAWSKADRRDTEAFF
NA	TRBV11-2	TRBJ1-6	NA	TGTGCCAGCAGCCAGAAAGTGACGGCTTGGAATTCACCCCTCCACTTT	CASSQKVTAWNSPLHF
NA	TRBV5-5	TRBJ2-5	NA	TGTGCCAGCAGCTTGGCCGGGGTCCAAGAGACCCAGTACTTC	CASSLAGVQETQYF
NA	TRBV7-2	TRBJ1-5	NA	TGTGCCAGCAGCCCCCTTGCCGGGACGTATAGCAATCAGCCCCAGCATTTT	CASSPLAGTYSNQPQHF
NA	TRBV4-1	TRBJ2-2	NA	TGCGCCAGCAGCCAAGATCAGTCCAGCCGCCCCGGGGAGCTGTTTTTT	CASSQDQSSRPGELFF
NA	TRBV7-2	TRBJ2-3	NA	TGTGCCAGCAGCTTAGCGGGAGCAGATACGCAGTATTTT	CASSLAGADTQYF
NA	TRBV10-3	TRBJ2-1	NA	TGTGCCATCAGTGAGTTCACCCGGGACCTCAATGAGCAGTTCTTC	CAISEFTRDLNEQFF
NA	TRBV4-1	TRBJ1-2	NA	TGCGCCAGCAGCCAAGCGGGGAGGGGCTATGGCTACACCTTC	CASSQAGRGYGYTF
NA	TRBV19	TRBJ1-1	NA	TGTGCCAGTAGTATACTGACGCTGTCGGCCAGGGGAGACCCTGAAGCTTTCTTT	CASSILTLSARGDPEAFF
NA	TRBV5-6	TRBJ2-5	NA	TGTGCCAGCAGCTTAACCGCGAGGGAGACCCAGTACTTC	CASSLTARETQYF
NA	TRBV7-9	TRBJ1-1	TRBD1	TGTGCCAGCAGCTATGACAGGGGCTATTTGAACACTGAAGCTTTCTTT	CASSYDRGYLNTEAFF
NA	TRBV6-5	TRBJ1-5	NA	TGTGCCAGCGGTCGGGGGGGCAATCAGCCCCAGCATTTT	CASGRGGNQPQHF
NA	TRBV4-3	TRBJ1-2	NA	TGCGCCAGCAGCCGGACCAGAATCGGGGAACACACCTTC	CASSRTRIGEHTF
NA	TRBV28	TRBJ2-7	NA	TGTGCCAGCAGTTTGCGCACGCCGACCTACGAGCAGTACTTC	CASSLRTPTYEQYF
NA	TRBV2	TRBJ1-5	NA	TGTGCCAGCAGTGAAAGGGGCATTGGTCAGCCCCAGCATTTT	CASSERGIGQPQHF
NA	TRBV10-2	TRBJ1-2	NA	TGCGCCAGCAGTGAGTTCTACGGGGGTGGCTACACCTTC	CASSEFYGGGYTF
NA	TRBV4-2	TRBJ2-1	NA	TGTGCCAGCAGCCAAGATTTTAGCAGAGTGGGCTCCGCGGAGTTCTTC	CASSQDFSRVGSAEFF
few	TRBV3-1/TRBV3-2	TRBJ1-2	NA	TGTGCCAGCAGCCAAGATCTGAGTAGTAGTGGCTACACCTTC	CASSQDLSSSGYTF
NA	TRBV19	TRBJ2-5	NA	TGTGCCAGTAGTCCCAGACACCGCCTGGCCAAAGTGGACCAGTACTTC	CASSPRHRLAKVDQYF
NA	TRBV4-3	TRBJ1-1	TRBD1	TGCGCCAGCAGCCAGGGTGGGACAGGGAACACTGAAGCTTTCTTT	CASSQGGTGNTEAFF